Each of the 26 T cell receptor beta chains below was sequenced from the same sample in a study of cytotoxic CD8 clonotypes in ibrutinib-treated CLL. Generated by immunoSEQ multiplex PCR, the TCRdb table keeps only in-frame clones and is missing some. Here the sample spans roughly 110,000 clones, about 53% being singletons. This sample comprised PBMCs, obtained after 24 months of ibrutinib treatment. The origin of the receptors is a human donor with chronic lymphocytic leukemia.

The V gene is TRBV19, the J gene TRBJ1-6; the D is unclear. CDR1 is LNHDA, CDR2 SQIVND, per germline (reference sequence). V was clipped by 3 bases and J by 7 bases, with 7 bases between them. The CDR3 loop spans 13 amino acids. In DNA, the CDR3 is TGTGCCAGTAGTATCGACGGGAATTCACCCCTCCACTTT. Protein: CASSIDGNSPLHF.

This clone was observed a few times. The chain links TRBV6-6 to TRBJ2-5; D call uncertain. Trimming stripped 5 bases from V and 5 bases from J, with 6 bases between. This CDR3 contains 11 residues. CDR1 and CDR2 from the germline V gene are MNHNY and SVGAGI (reference sequence). The CDR3 region is CASSGRETQYF. In DNA, the CDR3 is TGTGCCAGCAGTGGCCGGGAGACCCAGTACTTC.

The CDR3 spells CAWSPYYNEQFF. CDR3 sequence (DNA): TGTGCCTGGAGTCCGTATTACAATGAGCAGTTCTTC. The rearrangement joins TRBV30 to TRBJ2-1, with D uncertain. Germline V gene lookup returns CDR1 GTSNPN and CDR2 SVGIG (reference sequence). V gave up 2 bases and J gave up 4 bases, with 6 bases separating them. The CDR3 is 12 amino acids.

CDR3 DNA sequence: TGTGCCAGCAGCTCCGACAGATCCAGCTACGAGCAGTACTTC. It is translated as CASSSDRSSYEQYF. The rearrangement uses TRBV7-6 and TRBJ2-7; D is possibly TRBD1 (5 bases). The germline V and J ends were trimmed by 4 bases and 3 bases, with 13 bases remaining between them. The CDR3 consists of 14 residues. CDR1 and CDR2 (germline): SGHVS, FNYEAQ.

CDR3 sequence: CASRGGDTQYF. DNA for the CDR3: TGTGCCAGCCGCGGGGGGGATACGCAGTATTTT. The V call is TRBV2, the J call TRBJ2-3, with 8 bases lining up with TRBD2. The CDR3 consists of 11 residues. V dropped 8 bases and J dropped 6; count of bases not matched to a gene: 1. The germline CDR1 and CDR2 sequences are SNHLY and FYNNEI.

This clone was detected many times. The V and J genes are TRBV27 and TRBJ1-4, with unresolved D. Trimming stripped 8 bases from V and 4 bases from J, with 14 bases between. The CDR3 is made up of 14 amino acids. Germline CDR1 is MNHEY and CDR2 is SMNVEV (reference sequence). CDR3 nucleotide sequence: TGTGCCAGCGAGTCCGGGTCCTTTAATGAAAAACTGTTTTTT. This translates into CASESGSFNEKLFF.

This clone showed up just a few times. The rearrangement joins TRBV7-9 to TRBJ2-2; D perhaps matches TRBD2 (6 bases). Deletions cut 2 bases from V and 2 bases from J, with 18 bases between. The CDR3 has 18 residues. The germline gives CDR1 SEHNR, CDR2 FQNEAQ (reference sequence). CDR3 loop: CASSLLVGPGVNTGELFF. The CDR3, as DNA: TGTGCCAGCAGCTTACTTGTGGGCCCGGGGGTAAACACCGGGGAGCTGTTTTTT.

This clone was seen more than once but under ten times. The chain recombines TRBV7-3 with TRBJ2-5; a weak D match, TRBD1 (5 bases). This CDR3 has 13 residues. Deletions cut 5 bases from V and 2 bases from J, with 9 bases between. CDR1 is SGHTA, CDR2 FQGTGA, per germline. In DNA form, the CDR3 reads TGTGCCAGCAGCCGGACACAACAAGAGACCCAGTACTTC. Amino acid sequence: CASSRTQQETQYF.

CDR3 coding DNA: TGTGCCAGCAGTCAGTGGCGCCTAGCGGGGTATACAGATACGCAGTATTTT. This gives the protein CASSQWRLAGYTDTQYF. The rearrangement links TRBV7-9 to TRBJ2-3, with TRBD2 matching 9 bases. V lost 6 bases to trimming and J lost 3 bases; unmatched junction nucleotides: 13. Germline V gene data show CDR1 as SEHNR and CDR2 as FQNEAQ (reference sequence). The CDR3 spans 17 residues.

V usage is TRBV7-8 and J usage is TRBJ2-3, with 12 bases identical to TRBD2. After removal of 5 bases from V and 2 bases from J, the junction contained 11 bases not matched to a gene. Looked up from germline, CDR1 is SGHVS and CDR2 is FQNEAQ. The CDR3 loop spans 18 amino acids. CDR3 sequence reads: CASSPRLAGAQNTDTQYF. DNA of the CDR3: TGTGCCAGCAGCCCCCGACTAGCGGGGGCCCAAAACACAGATACGCAGTATTTT.

This clone was seen once. The genes are TRBV7-2 and TRBJ1-2, with 7 positions matching TRBD1. J gave up 7 bases and V 0 bases, and 8 bases lay outside the gene matches. The V gene's germline CDR1 is SGHTA and CDR2 FQGNSA. This CDR3 has 15 residues. The CDR3 coding sequence is TGTGCCAGCAGCTTAGCCACGACAGGGCTACTTGGCTACACCTTC. As protein: CASSLATTGLLGYTF.

This chain links TRBV7-2 with TRBJ1-2; D is perhaps TRBD1 (5 bases). The V end lost 1 base, the J end lost 8 bases, and 14 bases lay between the germline ends. The CDR3 spans 14 residues. Germline V CDR1 and CDR2: SGHTA, FQGNSA. The CDR3 DNA reads as TGTGCCAGCAGCTTAGAGGCAGGGCTTAACGGCTACACCTTC. Translation: CASSLEAGLNGYTF.

This chain connects TRBV7-2 to TRBJ1-4, with D unclear. CDR1 is SGHTA, CDR2 FQGNSA, per germline. This CDR3 region has 14 residues. Trimming removed 4 bases from V and 3 bases from J, with 9 bases in between. The CDR3 sequence: CASSYQSSNEKLFF. The CDR3 DNA reads TGTGCCAGCAGCTACCAGAGTTCTAATGAAAAACTGTTTTTT.

This clone has just a few counts. The rearrangement joins TRBV7-2 to TRBJ1-4, with D unresolved. The V gene lost 4 bases and the J gene lost 0 bases, with 15 bases spanning the gap. This CDR3 spans 17 amino acids. CDR1 is SGHTA, CDR2 FQGNSA, per germline. CDR3 nucleotide sequence: TGTGCCAGCAGCTCTGGACGGTCCCCTGCAACTAATGAAAAACTGTTTTTT. Amino acids: CASSSGRSPATNEKLFF.

This chain uses TRBV7-2 with TRBJ1-5; no clear D gene. Germline CDR1 and CDR2: SGHTA and FQGNSA. This CDR3 contains 13 residues. V lost 5 bases, J lost 0 bases, and 5 bases lay in between. CDR3 amino acids: CASSVDSNQPQHF. The CDR3 nucleotides are TGTGCCAGCAGCGTGGATAGCAATCAGCCCCAGCATTTT.

V usage is TRBV28 and J usage is TRBJ1-3, with a tentative D call TRBD1 (5 bases). This CDR3 region has 16 residues. Trimming took 3 bases from V and 4 from J, leaving 16 bases between them. The germline V gene has CDR1 MDHEN and CDR2 SYDVKM. CDR3 region: CASSLGGLYFGNTIYF. The CDR3 DNA follows: TGTGCCAGCAGTTTGGGGGGTTTATACTTCGGAAACACCATATATTTT.

The chain carries TRBV7-2 and TRBJ1-5; 7 bases map to TRBD1. Germline-derived CDR1 and CDR2 are SGHTA and FQGNSA. The CDR3 totals 14 residues. V dropped 5 bases and J dropped 4; count of bases not matched to a gene: 5. The CDR3 here is CASSLDRVNQPQHF. The CDR3 DNA follows: TGTGCCAGCAGCCTCGACAGGGTGAATCAGCCCCAGCATTTT.

This clone occurred a few times. The gene calls are TRBV11-2 and TRBJ1-2, with 9 bases fitting TRBD1. J was trimmed by 2 bases and V by 4 bases; bases with no gene match: 2. The CDR3 runs to 14 residues. The germline V gene has CDR1 SGHAT and CDR2 FQNNGV. DNA of the CDR3: TGTGCCAGCAGCTACGGACAGGGGAACTATGGCTACACCTTC. Translation gives CASSYGQGNYGYTF.

This chain uses TRBV30 with TRBJ2-2; D is unresolved. Germline values: CDR1 GTSNPN, CDR2 SVGIG (reference sequence). The length of the CDR3 is 15 residues. Trimming stripped 3 bases from V and 0 bases from J, with 11 bases between. The CDR3 nucleotides read TGTGCCTGGAGGATTCGCGGTCCGAACACCGGGGAGCTGTTTTTT. Translating it yields CAWRIRGPNTGELFF.

The chain carries TRBV6-1 and TRBJ1-1; D uncertain. The CDR3 loop spans 13 amino acids. V was pared by 9 bases and J by 2 bases, with 13 bases between. CDR1 and CDR2 (germline): MNHNS, SASEGT. CDR3 region: CASCARSNTEAFF. The DNA for the CDR3 is TGTGCCAGTTGCGCCCGTAGCAACACTGAAGCTTTCTTT.

The chain carries TRBV11-3 and TRBJ2-2; perhaps TRBD1 as D (5 bases). The CDR3 has 15 residues. Germline V CDR1 and CDR2: SGHNT, YENEEA. The germline V and J ends were trimmed by 2 bases and 5 bases, with 12 bases remaining between them. The CDR3 region is CASSLRGKETGELFF. The CDR3 nucleotides are TGTGCCAGCAGCTTAAGGGGAAAAGAAACCGGGGAGCTGTTTTTT.

The J gene is TRBJ1-2, the V gene TRBV11-3; perhaps TRBD1 as D (5 bases). This CDR3 is 15 amino acids long. Per the germline V gene, CDR1 is SGHNT and CDR2 is YENEEA. Trimming shortened V by 0 bases and J by 4 bases, and 12 bases separated the two germline ends. The CDR3 spells CASSLDGGRVYGYTF. CDR3 coding DNA: TGTGCCAGCAGCTTAGATGGGGGACGTGTCTATGGCTACACCTTC.

This clone was detected only a few times. The J gene is TRBJ2-5, the V gene TRBV9; no clear D gene. CDR1 and CDR2 (germline): SGDLS, YYNGEE. The ends were cut back, 4 bases at V and 1 base at J, with 11 bases in the middle. CDR3 length: 14 residues. CDR3 sequence (DNA): TGTGCCAGCAGCCCCCGGTCCCTCCAAGAGACCCAGTACTTC. The encoded protein is CASSPRSLQETQYF.

This clone was seen only a few times. The chain joins TRBV29-1 to TRBJ2-3, with D unresolved. Deletions cut 3 bases from V and 2 bases from J, with 12 bases between. CDR3 length: 14 residues. Germline V CDR1 and CDR2: SQVTM, ANQGSEA. The CDR3 protein is CSVDSSENTDTQYF. CDR3 in DNA: TGCAGCGTTGATTCCAGCGAGAACACAGATACGCAGTATTTT.

This clone was picked up a small number of times. This chain uses TRBV10-1 with TRBJ2-3; D not certain. The V and J ends lost 2 bases and 0 bases respectively, with 6 bases between them. The CDR3 spans 14 residues. CDR1 WNHNN and CDR2 SYGVQD come from the germline V gene (reference sequence). The CDR3 region is CASSEGHSTDTQYF. The CDR3 coding sequence is TGCGCCAGCAGTGAGGGCCATAGCACAGATACGCAGTATTTT.

This rearrangement joins TRBV7-2 to TRBJ2-2; weak D call: TRBD2 (5 bases). Germline V lookup: CDR1 SGHTA, CDR2 FQGNSA. The CDR3 is made up of 15 amino acids. The V gene lost 6 bases and the J gene lost 4 bases, with 15 bases spanning the gap. CDR3 in DNA: TGTGCCAGCAGGAGCGGCCTAAAACGCACCGGGGAGCTGTTTTTT. Translating it yields CASRSGLKRTGELFF.